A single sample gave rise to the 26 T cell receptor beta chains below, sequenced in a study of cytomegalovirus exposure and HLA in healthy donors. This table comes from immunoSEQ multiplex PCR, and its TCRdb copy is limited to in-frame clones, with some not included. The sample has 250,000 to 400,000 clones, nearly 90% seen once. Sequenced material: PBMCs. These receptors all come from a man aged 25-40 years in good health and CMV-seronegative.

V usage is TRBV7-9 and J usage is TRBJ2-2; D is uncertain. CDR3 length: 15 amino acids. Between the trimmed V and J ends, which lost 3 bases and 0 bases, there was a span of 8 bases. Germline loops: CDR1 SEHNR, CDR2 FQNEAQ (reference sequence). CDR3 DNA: TGTGCCAGCAGCTTGATACAGACGAACACCGGGGAGCTGTTTTTT. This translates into CASSLIQTNTGELFF.

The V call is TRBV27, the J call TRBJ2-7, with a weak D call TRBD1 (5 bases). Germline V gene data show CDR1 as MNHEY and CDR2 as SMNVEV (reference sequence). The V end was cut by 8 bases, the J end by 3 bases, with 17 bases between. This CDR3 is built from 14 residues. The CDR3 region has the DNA TGTGCCAGCGGGAACCATGACAGAGACTACGAGCAGTACTTC. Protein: CASGNHDRDYEQYF.

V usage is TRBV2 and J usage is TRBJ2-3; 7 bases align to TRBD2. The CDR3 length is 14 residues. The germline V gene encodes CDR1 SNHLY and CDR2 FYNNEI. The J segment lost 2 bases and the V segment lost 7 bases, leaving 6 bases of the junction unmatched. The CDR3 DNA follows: TGTGCCAGCACCAGGGAGGGGCTCACAGATACGCAGTATTTT. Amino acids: CASTREGLTDTQYF. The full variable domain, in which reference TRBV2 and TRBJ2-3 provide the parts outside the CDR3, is EPEVTQTPSHQVTQMGQEVILRCVPISNHLYFYWYRQILGQKVEFLVSFYNNEISEKSEIFDDQFSVERPDGSNFTLKIRSTKLEDSAMYFCASTREGLTDTQYFGPGTRLTVL.

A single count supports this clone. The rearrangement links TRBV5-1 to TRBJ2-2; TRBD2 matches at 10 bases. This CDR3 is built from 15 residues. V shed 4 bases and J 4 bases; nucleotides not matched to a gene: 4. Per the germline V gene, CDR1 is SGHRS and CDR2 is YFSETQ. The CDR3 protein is CASSASGGGTGELFF. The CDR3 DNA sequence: TGCGCCAGCAGCGCTAGCGGGGGTGGCACCGGGGAGCTGTTTTTT.

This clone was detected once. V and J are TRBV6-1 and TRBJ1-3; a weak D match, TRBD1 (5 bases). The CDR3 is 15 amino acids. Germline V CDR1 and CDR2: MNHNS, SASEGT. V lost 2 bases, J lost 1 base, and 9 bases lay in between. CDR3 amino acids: CASSESQGSGNTIYF. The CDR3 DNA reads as TGTGCCAGCAGTGAATCCCAGGGTTCTGGAAACACCATATATTTT.

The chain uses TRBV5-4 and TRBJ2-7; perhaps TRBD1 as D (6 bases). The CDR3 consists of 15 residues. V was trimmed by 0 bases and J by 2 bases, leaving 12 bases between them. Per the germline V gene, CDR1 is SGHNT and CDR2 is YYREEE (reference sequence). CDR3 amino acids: CASSLGTALPYEQYF. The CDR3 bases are TGTGCCAGCAGCTTGGGGACAGCTCTCCCCTACGAGCAGTACTTC.

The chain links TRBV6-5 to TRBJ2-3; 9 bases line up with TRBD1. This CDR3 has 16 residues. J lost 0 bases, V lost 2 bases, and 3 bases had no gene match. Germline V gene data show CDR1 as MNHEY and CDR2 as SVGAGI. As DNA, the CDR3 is TGTGCCAGCAGTTACCAGACAGGGGGAAGCACAGATACGCAGTATTTT. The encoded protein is CASSYQTGGSTDTQYF.

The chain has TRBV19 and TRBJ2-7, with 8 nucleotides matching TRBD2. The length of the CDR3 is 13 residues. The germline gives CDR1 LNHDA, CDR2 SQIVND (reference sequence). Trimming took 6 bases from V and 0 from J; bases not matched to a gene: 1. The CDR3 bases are TGTGCCAGTAGACTAGCGGACTCCTACGAGCAGTACTTC. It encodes CASRLADSYEQYF.

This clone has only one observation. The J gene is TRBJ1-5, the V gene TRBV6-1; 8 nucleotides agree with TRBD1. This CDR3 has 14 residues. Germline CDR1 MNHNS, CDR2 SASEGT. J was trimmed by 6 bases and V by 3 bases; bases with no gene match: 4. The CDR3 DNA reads TGTGCCAGCAGTGACAGGGGGCTCGTTCAGCCCCAGCATTTT. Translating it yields CASSDRGLVQPQHF.

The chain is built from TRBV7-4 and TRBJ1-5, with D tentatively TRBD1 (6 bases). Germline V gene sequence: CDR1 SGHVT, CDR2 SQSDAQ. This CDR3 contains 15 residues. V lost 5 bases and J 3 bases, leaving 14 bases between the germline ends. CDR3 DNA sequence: TGTGCCAGCAGCCCACGAACAGGGAACAATCAGCCCCAGCATTTT. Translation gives CASSPRTGNNQPQHF.

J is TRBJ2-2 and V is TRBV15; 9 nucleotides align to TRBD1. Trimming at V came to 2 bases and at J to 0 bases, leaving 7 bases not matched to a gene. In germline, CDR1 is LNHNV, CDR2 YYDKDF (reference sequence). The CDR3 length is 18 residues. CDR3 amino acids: CATSRIPGQGANTGELFF. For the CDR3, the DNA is TGTGCCACCAGCAGAATTCCGGGACAGGGTGCGAACACCGGGGAGCTGTTTTTT.

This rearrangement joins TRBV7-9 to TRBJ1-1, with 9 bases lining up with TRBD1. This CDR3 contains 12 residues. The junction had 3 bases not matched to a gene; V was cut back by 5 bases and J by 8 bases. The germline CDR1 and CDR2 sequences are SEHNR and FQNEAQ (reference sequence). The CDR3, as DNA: TGTGCCAGCAGCCCTGGGACAGGGGAAGCTTTCTTT. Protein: CASSPGTGEAFF. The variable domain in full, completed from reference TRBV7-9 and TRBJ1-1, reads DTGVSQNPRHKITKRGQNVTFRCDPISEHNRLYWYRQTLGQGPEFLTYFQNEAQLEKSRLLSDRFSAERPKGSFSTLEIQRTEQGDSAMYLCASSPGTGEAFFGQGTRLTVV.

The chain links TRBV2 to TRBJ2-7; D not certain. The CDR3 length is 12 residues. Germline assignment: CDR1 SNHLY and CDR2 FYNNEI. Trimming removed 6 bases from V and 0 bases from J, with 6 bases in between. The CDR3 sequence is CASRQSSYEQYF. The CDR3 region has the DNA TGTGCCAGCAGACAAAGCTCCTACGAGCAGTACTTC.

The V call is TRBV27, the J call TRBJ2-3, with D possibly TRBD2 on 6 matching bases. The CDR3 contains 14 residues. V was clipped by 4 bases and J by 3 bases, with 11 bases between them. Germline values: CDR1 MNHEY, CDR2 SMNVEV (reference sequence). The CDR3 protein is CASSSRGGTDTQYF. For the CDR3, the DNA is TGTGCCAGCAGTTCGCGGGGTGGGACAGATACGCAGTATTTT.

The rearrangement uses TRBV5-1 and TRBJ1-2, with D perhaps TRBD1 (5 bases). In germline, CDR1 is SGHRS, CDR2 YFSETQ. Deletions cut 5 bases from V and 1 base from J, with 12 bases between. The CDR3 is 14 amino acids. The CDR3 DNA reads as TGCGCCAGCAGACCGACAGCCGGTAACTATGGCTACACCTTC. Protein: CASRPTAGNYGYTF.

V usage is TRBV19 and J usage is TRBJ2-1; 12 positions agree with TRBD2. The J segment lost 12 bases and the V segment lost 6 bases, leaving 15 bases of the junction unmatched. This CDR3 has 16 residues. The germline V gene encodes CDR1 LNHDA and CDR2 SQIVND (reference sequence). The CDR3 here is CASSSHGTSGLGGQFF. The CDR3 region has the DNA TGTGCCAGTAGCTCCCACGGGACTAGCGGGTTGGGGGGGCAGTTCTTC. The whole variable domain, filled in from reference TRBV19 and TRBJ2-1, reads DGGITQSPKYLFRKEGQNVTLSCEQNLNHDAMYWYRQDPGQGLRLIYYSQIVNDFQKGDIAEGYSVSREKKESFPLTVTSAQKNPTAFYLCASSSHGTSGLGGQFFGPGTRLTVL.

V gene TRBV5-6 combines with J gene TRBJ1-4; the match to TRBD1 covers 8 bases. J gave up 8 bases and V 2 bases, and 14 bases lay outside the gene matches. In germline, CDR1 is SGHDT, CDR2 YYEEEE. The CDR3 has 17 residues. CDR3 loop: CASSFGQGGGLGEKLFF. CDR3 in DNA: TGTGCCAGCAGCTTTGGACAGGGAGGCGGTTTAGGCGAAAAACTGTTTTTT.

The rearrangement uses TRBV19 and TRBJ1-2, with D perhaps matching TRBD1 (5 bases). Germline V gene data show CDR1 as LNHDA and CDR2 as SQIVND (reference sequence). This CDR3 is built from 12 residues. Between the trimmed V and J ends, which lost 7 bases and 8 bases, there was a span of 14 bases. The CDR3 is CASKGEGEGYTF. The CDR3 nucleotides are TGTGCCAGTAAAGGAGAAGGGGAAGGCTACACCTTC. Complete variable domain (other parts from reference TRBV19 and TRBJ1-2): DGGITQSPKYLFRKEGQNVTLSCEQNLNHDAMYWYRQDPGQGLRLIYYSQIVNDFQKGDIAEGYSVSREKKESFPLTVTSAQKNPTAFYLCASKGEGEGYTFGSGTRLTVV.

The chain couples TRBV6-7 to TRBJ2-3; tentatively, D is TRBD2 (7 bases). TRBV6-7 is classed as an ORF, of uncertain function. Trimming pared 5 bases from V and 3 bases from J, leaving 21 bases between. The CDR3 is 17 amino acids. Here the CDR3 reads CASSTPAEGGRTDTQYF. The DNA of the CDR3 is TGTGCCAGCAGTACCCCAGCGGAGGGGGGGCGGACAGATACGCAGTATTTT.

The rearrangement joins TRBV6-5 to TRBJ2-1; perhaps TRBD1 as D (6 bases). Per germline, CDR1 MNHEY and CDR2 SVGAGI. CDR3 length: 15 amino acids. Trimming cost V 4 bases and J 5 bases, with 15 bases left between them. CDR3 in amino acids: CASSFTARTDNEQFF. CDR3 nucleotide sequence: TGTGCCAGCAGTTTCACCGCCAGGACAGACAATGAGCAGTTCTTC.

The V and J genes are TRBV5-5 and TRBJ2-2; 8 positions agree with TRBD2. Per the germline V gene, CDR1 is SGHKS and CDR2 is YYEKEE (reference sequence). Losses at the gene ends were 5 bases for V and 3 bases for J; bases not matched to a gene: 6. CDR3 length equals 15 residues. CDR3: CASRLGGGYTGELFF. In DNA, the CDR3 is TGTGCCAGCAGGCTGGGCGGGGGGTACACCGGGGAGCTGTTTTTT.

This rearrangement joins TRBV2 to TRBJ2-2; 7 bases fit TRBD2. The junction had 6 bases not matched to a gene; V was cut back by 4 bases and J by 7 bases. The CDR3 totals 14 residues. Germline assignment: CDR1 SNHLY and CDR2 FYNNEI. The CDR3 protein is CASSVTSVNGELFF. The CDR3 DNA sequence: TGTGCCAGCAGTGTTACTAGCGTGAACGGGGAGCTGTTTTTT.

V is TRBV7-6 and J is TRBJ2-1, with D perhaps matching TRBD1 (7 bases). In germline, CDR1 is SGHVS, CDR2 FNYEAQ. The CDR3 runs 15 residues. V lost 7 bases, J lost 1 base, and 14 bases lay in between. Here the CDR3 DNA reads TGTGCCAGCACCCAACAGGGGAGGTCCTACAATGAGCAGTTCTTC. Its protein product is CASTQQGRSYNEQFF.

The CDR3 region has the DNA TGTGCCAGCAGCTTAGCGCTTGGACTAGCGGGGGGCGAGCAGTACTTC. Translated, it gives CASSLALGLAGGEQYF. The chain has TRBV7-9 and TRBJ2-7; 14 nucleotides agree with TRBD2. This CDR3 contains 16 residues. Trimming at V came to 0 bases and at J to 6 bases, leaving 4 bases not matched to a gene. Germline lookup yields CDR1 SEHNR and CDR2 FQNEAQ (reference sequence).

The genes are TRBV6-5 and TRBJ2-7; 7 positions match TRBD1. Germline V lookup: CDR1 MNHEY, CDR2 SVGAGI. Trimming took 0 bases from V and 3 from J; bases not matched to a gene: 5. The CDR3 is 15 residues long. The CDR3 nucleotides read TGTGCCAGCAGTTACTCACAGGGGATTGTCTACGAGCAGTACTTC. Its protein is CASSYSQGIVYEQYF.

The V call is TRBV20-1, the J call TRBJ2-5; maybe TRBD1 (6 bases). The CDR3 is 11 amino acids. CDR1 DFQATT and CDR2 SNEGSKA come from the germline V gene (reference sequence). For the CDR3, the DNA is TGCGGGGGTTCAGGGGAAGAGACCCAGTACTTC. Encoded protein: CGGSGEETQYF.